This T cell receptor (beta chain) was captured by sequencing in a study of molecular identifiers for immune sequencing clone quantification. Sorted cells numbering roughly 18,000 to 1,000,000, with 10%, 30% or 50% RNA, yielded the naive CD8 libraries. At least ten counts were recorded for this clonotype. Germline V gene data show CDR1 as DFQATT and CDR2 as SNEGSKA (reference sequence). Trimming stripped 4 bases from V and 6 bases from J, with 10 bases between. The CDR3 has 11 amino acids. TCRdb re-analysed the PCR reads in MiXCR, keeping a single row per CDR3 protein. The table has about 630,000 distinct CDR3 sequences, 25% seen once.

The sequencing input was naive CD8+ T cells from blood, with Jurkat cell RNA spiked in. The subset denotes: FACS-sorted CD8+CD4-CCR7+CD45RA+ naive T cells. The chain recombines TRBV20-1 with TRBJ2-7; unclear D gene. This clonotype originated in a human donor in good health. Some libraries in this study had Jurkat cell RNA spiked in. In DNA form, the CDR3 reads TGCAGTGCTAAAAACATCGCCGAGCAGTACTTC. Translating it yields CSAKNIAEQYF.